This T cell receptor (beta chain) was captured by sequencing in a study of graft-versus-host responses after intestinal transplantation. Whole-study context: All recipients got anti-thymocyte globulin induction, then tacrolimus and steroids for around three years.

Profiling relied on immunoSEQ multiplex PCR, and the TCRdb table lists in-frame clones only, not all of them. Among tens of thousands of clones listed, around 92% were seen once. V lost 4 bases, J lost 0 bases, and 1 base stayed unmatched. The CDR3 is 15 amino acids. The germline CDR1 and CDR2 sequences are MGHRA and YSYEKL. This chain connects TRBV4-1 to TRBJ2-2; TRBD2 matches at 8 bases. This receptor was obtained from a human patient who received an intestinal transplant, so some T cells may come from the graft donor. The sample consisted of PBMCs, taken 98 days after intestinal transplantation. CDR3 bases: TGCGCCAGCAGCCCTAGCGGGTCGAACACCGGGGAGCTGTTTTTT. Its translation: CASSPSGSNTGELFF.